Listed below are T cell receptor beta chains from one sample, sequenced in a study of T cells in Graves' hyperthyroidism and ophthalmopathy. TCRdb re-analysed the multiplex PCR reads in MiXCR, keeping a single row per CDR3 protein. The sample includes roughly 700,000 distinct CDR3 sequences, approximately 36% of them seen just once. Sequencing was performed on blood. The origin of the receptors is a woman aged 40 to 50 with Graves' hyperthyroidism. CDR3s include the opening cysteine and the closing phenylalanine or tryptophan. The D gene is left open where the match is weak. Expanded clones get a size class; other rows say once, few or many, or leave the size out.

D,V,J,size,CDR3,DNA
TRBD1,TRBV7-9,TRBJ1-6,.,CASSTLDRVKDYSTLHF,TGTGCCAGCAGCACCCTCGACAGGGTCAAGGATTATTCGACCCTCCACTTT
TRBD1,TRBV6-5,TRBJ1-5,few,CASSYGGTGNQPQHF,TGTGCCAGCAGTTACGGCGGGACAGGCAATCAGCCCCAGCATTTT
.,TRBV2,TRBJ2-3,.,CASSDRFTANTQYF,TGTGCCAGCAGTGACAGGTTTACAGCAAATACGCAGTATTTT
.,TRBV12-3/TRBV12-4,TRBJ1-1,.,CASSPDLQRGTEAFF,TGTGCCAGCAGTCCCGACCTTCAAAGGGGGACTGAAGCTTTCTTT
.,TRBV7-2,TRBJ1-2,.,CTSSLAKGNNYGYTF,TGTACCAGCAGCTTAGCGAAAGGGAACAACTATGGCTACACCTTC
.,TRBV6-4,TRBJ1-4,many,CASSEDSTKKLFF,TGTGCCAGCAGTGAGGACAGCACAAAAAAACTGTTTTTT
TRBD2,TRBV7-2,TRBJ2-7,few,CASRSSGTIYEQYF,TGTGCCAGCAGATCTTCCGGGACTATCTACGAGCAGTACTTC
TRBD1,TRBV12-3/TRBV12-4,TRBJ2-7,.,CASSALGQETYEQYF,TGTGCCAGCAGTGCTTTAGGACAGGAGACCTACGAGCAGTACTTC
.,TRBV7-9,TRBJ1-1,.,CASSLPGLRGEAFF,TGTGCCAGCAGTTTACCCGGGTTGCGGGGTGAAGCTTTCTTT
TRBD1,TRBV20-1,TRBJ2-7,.,CSARPSRDRSYEQYF,TGCAGTGCTAGACCTTCCCGGGACAGATCCTACGAGCAGTACTTC
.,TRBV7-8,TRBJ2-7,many,CASSHPGPSYEQYF,TGTGCCAGCAGCCACCCGGGACCTTCCTACGAGCAGTACTTC